This T cell receptor beta chain emerged from a study of cytomegalovirus exposure and HLA in healthy donors. Whole-study results and caveats: Researchers had no immune exposure information except CMV serostatus available. Analyses of presence/absence relied on an assumption of roughly uniform sequencing depth across donors.

The study ran its PCR with 60 Vbeta and 13 Jbeta primers. The data were produced by immunoSEQ multiplex PCR, yet TCRdb's version contains in-frame clones alone and is incomplete. The sample has under 200,000 clones, 73% seen once. Germline trimming cut 3 bases from V and 4 bases from J; bases unmatched to any gene: 3. The CDR3 consists of 15 residues. Germline assignment: CDR1 MDHEN and CDR2 SYDVKM. For this clone: Antigen: not known.

This chain links TRBV28 with TRBJ2-1; TRBD2 matches at 10 bases. The sample consisted of PBMCs. This TCR came from a young woman in good health and CMV-seropositive. The CDR3 spells CASSFERGGYNEQFF. CDR3 bases: TGTGCCAGCAGTTTCGAGCGGGGGGGTTACAATGAGCAGTTCTTC.